This T cell receptor (beta chain) emerged from a study of naive and memory T cell subsets. Broader study findings: Diversity fell and Gini index rose from naive through CM, EM, EMRA.

Both TRBC1 and TRBC2 were covered by a beta constant-region primer of two equimolar oligonucleotides. Nested alpha and beta constant-region primers with the SP2 primer drove four PCR rounds on ligated cDNA. TCRdb re-called the UMI-ligation and nested PCR reads with MiXCR, one entry per CDR3 protein. The sample consists of 89,000 or so distinct CDR3 sequences, approximately 14% of them appearing once. The table lists this clonotype with many counts. Its specificity is not known. This CDR3 contains 16 residues. Germline loops: CDR1 LGHDT, CDR2 YNNKEL (reference sequence). With 2 bases removed from V and 4 bases from J, the gap between germline ends came to 17 bases.

This receptor was obtained from a human donor in good health. This chain uses TRBV3-1 with TRBJ1-2, with D possibly being TRBD1 (6 bases). The sample comprised central memory CD4+ T cells from blood. The CDR3: CASSQKLGQRIYGYTF. Here the CDR3 DNA reads TGTGCCAGCAGCCAAAAACTTGGACAGAGGATCTATGGCTACACCTTC.